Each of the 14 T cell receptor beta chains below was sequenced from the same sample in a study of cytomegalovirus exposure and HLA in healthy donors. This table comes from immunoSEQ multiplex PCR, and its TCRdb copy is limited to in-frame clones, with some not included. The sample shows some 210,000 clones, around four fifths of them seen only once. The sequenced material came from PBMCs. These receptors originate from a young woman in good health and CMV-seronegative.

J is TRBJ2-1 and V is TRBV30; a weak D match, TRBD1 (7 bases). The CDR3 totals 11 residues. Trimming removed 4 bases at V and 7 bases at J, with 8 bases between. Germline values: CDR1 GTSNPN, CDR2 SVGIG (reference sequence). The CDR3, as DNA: TGTGCCTGGACAGGGGGGAATGAGCAGTTCTTC. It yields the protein CAWTGGNEQFF.

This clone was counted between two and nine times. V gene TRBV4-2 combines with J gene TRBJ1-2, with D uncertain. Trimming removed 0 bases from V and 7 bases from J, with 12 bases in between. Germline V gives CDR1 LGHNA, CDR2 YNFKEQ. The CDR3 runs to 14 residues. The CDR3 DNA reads TGTGCCAGCAGCCAAGATCTGAGGAGTCCTGGCTACACCTTC. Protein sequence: CASSQDLRSPGYTF.

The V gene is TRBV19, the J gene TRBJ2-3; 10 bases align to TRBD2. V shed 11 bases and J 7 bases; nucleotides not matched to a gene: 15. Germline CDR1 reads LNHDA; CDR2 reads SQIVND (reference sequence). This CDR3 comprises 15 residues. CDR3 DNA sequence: TGTGCCTCTACCGAGCCGGGACTAGCGACTCATACGCAGTATTTT. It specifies CASTEPGLATHTQYF.

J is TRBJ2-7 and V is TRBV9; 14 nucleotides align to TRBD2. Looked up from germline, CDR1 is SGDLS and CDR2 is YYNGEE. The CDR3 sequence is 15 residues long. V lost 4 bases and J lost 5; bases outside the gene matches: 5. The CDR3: CASSPGLAGADEQYF. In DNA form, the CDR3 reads TGTGCCAGCAGCCCGGGACTAGCGGGAGCAGACGAGCAGTACTTC.

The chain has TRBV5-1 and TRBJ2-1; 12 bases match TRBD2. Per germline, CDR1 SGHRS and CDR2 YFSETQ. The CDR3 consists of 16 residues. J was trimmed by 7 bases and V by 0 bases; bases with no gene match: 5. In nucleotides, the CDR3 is TGCGCCAGCAGCTTGGTCCCGACTAGCGGGGGTAATGAGCAGTTCTTC. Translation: CASSLVPTSGGNEQFF.

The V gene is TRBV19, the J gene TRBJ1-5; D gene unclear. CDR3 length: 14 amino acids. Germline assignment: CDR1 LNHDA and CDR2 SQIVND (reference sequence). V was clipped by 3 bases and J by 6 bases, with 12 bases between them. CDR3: CASSIPDSGQPQHF. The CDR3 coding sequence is TGTGCCAGTAGTATCCCCGATTCGGGTCAGCCCCAGCATTTT.

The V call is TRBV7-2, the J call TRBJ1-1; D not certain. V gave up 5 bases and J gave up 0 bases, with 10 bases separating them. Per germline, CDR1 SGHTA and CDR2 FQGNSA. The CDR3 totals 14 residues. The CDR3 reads CASSPQIMNTEAFF. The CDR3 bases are TGTGCCAGCAGCCCACAGATTATGAACACTGAAGCTTTCTTT. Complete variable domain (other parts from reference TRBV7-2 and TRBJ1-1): GAGVSQSPSNKVTEKGKDVELRCDPISGHTALYWYRQSLGQGLEFLIYFQGNSAPDKSGLPSDRFSAERTGGSVSTLTIQRTQQEDSAVYLCASSPQIMNTEAFFGQGTRLTVV.

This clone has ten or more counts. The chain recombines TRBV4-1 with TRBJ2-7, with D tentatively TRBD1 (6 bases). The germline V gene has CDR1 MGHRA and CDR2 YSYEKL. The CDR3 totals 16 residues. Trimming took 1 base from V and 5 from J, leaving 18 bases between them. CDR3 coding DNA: TGCGCCAGCAGCCAAGGGGGACACAAGGGCGAACACGAGCAGTACTTC. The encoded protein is CASSQGGHKGEHEQYF.

The CDR3 loop reads CASSVGERTSYEQYF. CDR3 DNA sequence: TGTGCCAGCAGCGTAGGAGAGCGGACCTCGTACGAGCAGTACTTC. This rearrangement joins TRBV9 to TRBJ2-7, with a possible D match to TRBD2 (5 bases). Trimming cost V 0 bases and J 4 bases, with 14 bases left between them. The CDR3 runs to 15 residues. Germline V CDR1 and CDR2: SGDLS, YYNGEE.

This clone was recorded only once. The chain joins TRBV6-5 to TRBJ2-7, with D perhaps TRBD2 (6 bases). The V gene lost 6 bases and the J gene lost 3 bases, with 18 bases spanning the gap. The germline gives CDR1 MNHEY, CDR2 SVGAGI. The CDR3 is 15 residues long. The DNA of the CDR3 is TGTGCCAGCAGCCGGAGGGTTAACCTCTTCTACGAGCAGTACTTC. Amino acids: CASSRRVNLFYEQYF.

In DNA, the CDR3 is TGTGCCAGCAGGGAACAGGGGGCGGGCAATCAGCCCCAGCATTTT. It is translated as CASREQGAGNQPQHF. The chain has TRBV2 and TRBJ1-5; TRBD1 matches at 9 bases. V shed 6 bases, J shed 2 bases, and the junction held 5 bases outside the gene matches. The germline CDR1 and CDR2 sequences are SNHLY and FYNNEI. The CDR3 is made up of 15 amino acids.

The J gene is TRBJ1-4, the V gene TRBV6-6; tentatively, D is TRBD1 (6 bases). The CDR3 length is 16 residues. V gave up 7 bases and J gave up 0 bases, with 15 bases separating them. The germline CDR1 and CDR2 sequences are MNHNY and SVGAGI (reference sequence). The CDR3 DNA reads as TGTGCCAGCACGCGACAGGCGTCTGCAACTAATGAAAAACTGTTTTTT. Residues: CASTRQASATNEKLFF.

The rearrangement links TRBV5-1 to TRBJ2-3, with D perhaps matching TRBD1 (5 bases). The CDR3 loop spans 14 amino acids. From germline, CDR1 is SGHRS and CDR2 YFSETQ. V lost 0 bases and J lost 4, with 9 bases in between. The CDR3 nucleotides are TGCGCCAGCAGCTTGGGTGACAGCCCAGATACGCAGTATTTT. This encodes CASSLGDSPDTQYF.

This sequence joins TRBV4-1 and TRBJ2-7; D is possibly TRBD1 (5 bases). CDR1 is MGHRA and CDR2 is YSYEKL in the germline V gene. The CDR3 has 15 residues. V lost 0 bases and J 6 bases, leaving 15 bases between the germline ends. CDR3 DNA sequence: TGCGCCAGCAGCCAAGATGGCCTAGGGGTCTCCGAGCAGTACTTC. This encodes CASSQDGLGVSEQYF.